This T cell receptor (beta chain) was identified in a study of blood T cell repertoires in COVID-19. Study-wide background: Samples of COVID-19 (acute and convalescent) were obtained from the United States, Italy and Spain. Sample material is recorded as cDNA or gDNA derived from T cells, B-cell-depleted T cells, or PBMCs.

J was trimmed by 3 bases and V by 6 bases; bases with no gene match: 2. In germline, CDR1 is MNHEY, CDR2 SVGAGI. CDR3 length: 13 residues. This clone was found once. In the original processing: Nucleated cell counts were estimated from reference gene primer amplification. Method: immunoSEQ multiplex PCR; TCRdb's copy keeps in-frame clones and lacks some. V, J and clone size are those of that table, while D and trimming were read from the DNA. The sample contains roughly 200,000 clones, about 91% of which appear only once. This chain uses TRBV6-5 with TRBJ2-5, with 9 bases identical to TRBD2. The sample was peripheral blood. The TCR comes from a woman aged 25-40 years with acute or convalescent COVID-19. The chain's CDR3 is CASRGLAEETQYF. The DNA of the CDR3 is TGTGCCAGCAGGGGACTAGCAGAAGAGACCCAGTACTTC.